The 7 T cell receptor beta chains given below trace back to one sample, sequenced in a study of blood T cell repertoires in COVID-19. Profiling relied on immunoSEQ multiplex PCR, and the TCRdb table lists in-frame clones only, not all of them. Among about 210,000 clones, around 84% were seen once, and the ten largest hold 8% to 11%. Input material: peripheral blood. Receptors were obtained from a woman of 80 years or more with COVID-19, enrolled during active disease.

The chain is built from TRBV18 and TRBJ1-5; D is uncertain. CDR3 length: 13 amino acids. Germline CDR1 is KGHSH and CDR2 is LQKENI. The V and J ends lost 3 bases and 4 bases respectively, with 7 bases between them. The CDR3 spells CASSPSLNQPQHF. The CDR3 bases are TGTGCCAGCTCACCTTCGTTAAATCAGCCCCAGCATTTT.

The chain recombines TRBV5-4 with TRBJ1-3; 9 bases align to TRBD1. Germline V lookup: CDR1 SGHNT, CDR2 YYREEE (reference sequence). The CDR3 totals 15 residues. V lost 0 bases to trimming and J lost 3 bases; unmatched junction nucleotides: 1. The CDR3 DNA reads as TGTGCCAGCAGCTTGGGACAGGGGGTTGGAAACACCATATATTTT. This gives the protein CASSLGQGVGNTIYF.

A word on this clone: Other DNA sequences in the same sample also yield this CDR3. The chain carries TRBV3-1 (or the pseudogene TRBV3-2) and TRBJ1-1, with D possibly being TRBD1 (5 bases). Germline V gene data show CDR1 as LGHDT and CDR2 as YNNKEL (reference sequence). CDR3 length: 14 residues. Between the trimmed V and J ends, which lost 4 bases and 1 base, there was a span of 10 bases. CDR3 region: CASSPQGGNTEAFF. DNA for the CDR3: TGTGCCAGCAGCCCGCAGGGCGGGAACACTGAAGCTTTCTTT.

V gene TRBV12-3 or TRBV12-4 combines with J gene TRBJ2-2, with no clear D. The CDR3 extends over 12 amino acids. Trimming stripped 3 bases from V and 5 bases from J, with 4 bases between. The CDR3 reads CASSFGTGELFF. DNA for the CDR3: TGTGCCAGCAGTTTCGGGACCGGGGAGCTGTTTTTT.

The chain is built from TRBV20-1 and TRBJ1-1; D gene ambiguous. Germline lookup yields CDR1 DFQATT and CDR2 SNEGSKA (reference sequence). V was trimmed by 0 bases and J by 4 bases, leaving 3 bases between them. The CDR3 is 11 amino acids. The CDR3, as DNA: TGCAGTGCTAGAGAACTCACTGAAGCTTTCTTT. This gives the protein CSARELTEAFF.

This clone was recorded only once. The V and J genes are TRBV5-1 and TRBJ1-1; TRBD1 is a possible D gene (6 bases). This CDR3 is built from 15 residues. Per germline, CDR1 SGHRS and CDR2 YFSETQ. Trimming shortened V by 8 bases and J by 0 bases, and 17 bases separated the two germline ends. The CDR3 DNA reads TGCGCCAGTACCCGGCAGGGGACTATGAACACTGAAGCTTTCTTT. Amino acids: CASTRQGTMNTEAFF.

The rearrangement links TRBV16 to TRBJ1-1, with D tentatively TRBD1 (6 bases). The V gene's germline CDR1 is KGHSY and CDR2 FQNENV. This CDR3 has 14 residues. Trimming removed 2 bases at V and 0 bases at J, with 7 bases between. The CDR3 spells CASSQQGMNTEAFF. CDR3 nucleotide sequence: TGTGCCAGCAGCCAACAGGGGATGAACACTGAAGCTTTCTTT.